The present T cell receptor beta chain was sequenced within a study of blood T cell repertoires in COVID-19. The CDR3 sequence is 15 residues long. With V trimmed by 5 bases and J by 2 bases, 7 bases remained unmatched. The V gene's germline CDR1 is MNHEY and CDR2 SMNVEV (reference sequence). The table came from immunoSEQ multiplex PCR; TCRdb's copy has only in-frame clones and leaves some out. The sample records a few hundred thousand clones, 86% being singletons. Individuals aged 18 to 89 years were recruited from 20 to 25 US areas. This TCR derives from a man younger than 40 who had recovered from COVID-19. V usage is TRBV27 and J usage is TRBJ2-7, with 9 bases aligning to TRBD1. The sequenced sample was PBMCs or T cells enriched from blood (not recorded which). The chain's CDR3 is CASSLRDRVAYEQYF. The CDR3 nucleotides read TGTGCCAGCAGTCTCCGGGACAGGGTAGCCTACGAGCAGTACTTC.